One T cell receptor (beta chain) is described in this entry. Its antigen is currently unknown. The CDR3 is made up of 13 amino acids. With V trimmed by 6 bases and J by 4 bases, 5 bases remained unmatched. Germline CDR1 and CDR2: MNHEY and SVGAGI. The entry originates in a study of shared clonotypes between healthy human individuals. Deep-level settings were used for running the assay. Assay used: immunoSEQ multiplex PCR; TCRdb lists only in-frame clones, some missing. The repertoire consists of some 1,600,000 clones, with around 98% occurring once and the leading ten covering about 0.45%. Notes on the study in general: The study found roughly 5% of naive CD4 clonotypes shared across a handful of donors.

Input material: naive CD4+ T cells sorted from blood. The sample's subset: CD45RA+ positively selected. The chain employs TRBV6-5 and TRBJ2-5; 7 bases align to TRBD1. The TCR sequence derives from a man aged 30 to 39 in good health. CDR3 bases: TGTGCCAGCAGACGACAGGGAATAGAGACCCAGTACTTC. Its protein product is CASRRQGIETQYF.